This T cell receptor beta chain was captured in a study of T cell changes during pregnancy in multiple sclerosis. Generated by immunoSEQ multiplex PCR, the TCRdb table keeps only in-frame clones and is missing some. The sample contains some 94,000 clones, 91% of which appear only once. Germline V gives CDR1 SGHDT, CDR2 YYEEEE. The ends were cut back, 3 bases at V and 7 bases at J, with 8 bases in the middle. The CDR3 consists of 11 residues. This clone was recorded a few times. The rearrangement links TRBV5-6 to TRBJ2-7; no definite D call. The receptor was isolated from a female donor in good health, enrolled as a control in a pregnancy study. Sample: peripheral blood, taken in the first trimester of pregnancy. The CDR3, as DNA: TGTGCCAGCAGCTCCGCTCGGGAGCAGTACTTC. Translating it yields CASSSAREQYF.